This is a list of T cell receptor beta chains from one sample in a study of blood T cell repertoires in COVID-19. Assay used: immunoSEQ multiplex PCR; TCRdb lists only in-frame clones, some missing. The sample lists under 250,000 clones; approximately 82% were seen once. Sequencing used peripheral blood. These receptors came from a human donor in a cohort sampled during active COVID-19. Each CDR3 is given with its conserved first and last residue. Each record gives: D gene, clone size, J gene, V gene, CDR3 protein, CDR3 DNA. The D gene is left open where the match is weak. Clone size is stated in some rows and not others, as once, few, many or a class when expanded.

TRBD1 - TRBJ1-2 TRBV10-3 CAISGRGRVDGYTF TGTGCCATCAGTGGAAGGGGGCGGGTTGATGGCTACACCTTC
- - TRBJ1-3 TRBV29-1 CSAALEDLSGNTIYF TGCAGCGCTGCGCTGGAGGACTTATCGGGAAACACCATATATTTT
TRBD1 - TRBJ2-3 TRBV5-1 CASSTVPGQGATDTQYF TGCGCCAGCAGCACTGTGCCGGGACAGGGGGCGACAGATACGCAGTATTTT
TRBD1 few TRBJ1-5 TRBV6-5 CASSANTGAAQPQHF TGTGCCAGCAGCGCCAATACAGGGGCGGCTCAGCCCCAGCATTTT
TRBD1 once TRBJ2-1 TRBV5-4 CASSNDRGPYNEQFF TGTGCCAGCAGCAACGACAGGGGGCCATACAATGAGCAGTTCTTC
TRBD1 - TRBJ2-3 TRBV2 CASTPTTGVSTDTQYF TGTGCCAGCACCCCGACCACAGGGGTCTCCACAGATACGCAGTATTTT
TRBD2 - TRBJ2-5 TRBV27 CASSLTSGRETQYF TGTGCCAGCAGTCTGACTAGCGGGAGGGAGACCCAGTACTTC
- - TRBJ2-5 TRBV5-5 CASSGGAPGEETQYF TGTGCCAGCAGTGGGGGGGCCCCCGGGGAGGAGACCCAGTACTTC
- - TRBJ2-3 TRBV19 CASSIRVGDTQYF TGTGCCAGTAGTATCCGGGTTGGAGATACGCAGTATTTT
TRBD2 - TRBJ2-7 TRBV7-2 CASSLGTSAWQQYF TGTGCCAGCAGTCTAGGGACTAGCGCCTGGCAGCAGTACTTC
TRBD2 - TRBJ2-1 TRBV27 CASSYLAGVSRNEQFF TGTGCCAGCAGTTATCTAGCGGGGGTTTCGCGCAATGAGCAGTTCTTC
TRBD2 - TRBJ2-7 TRBV6-6 CASRTTSGSYEQYF TGTGCCAGCAGAACGACTAGCGGGAGTTACGAGCAGTACTTC
- - TRBJ2-2 TRBV7-6 CASSLASRVANTGELFF TGTGCCAGCAGCTTGGCGAGCAGGGTAGCGAACACCGGGGAGCTGTTTTTT
TRBD1 few TRBJ2-7 TRBV28 CASSLPGTAYEQYF TGTGCCAGCAGTTTACCGGGGACAGCGTACGAGCAGTACTTC
- once TRBJ1-5 TRBV20-1 CSASPTGRPSKAQHF TGCAGTGCTAGTCCGACAGGACGCCCCTCGAAAGCCCAGCATTTT